Following are 28 T cell receptor beta chains from one sample sequenced in a study of T cell repertoires in cytomegalovirus infection. TCRdb processed the reads anew with MiXCR; each CDR3 protein has one entry. The sample comprises 150,000 to 200,000 distinct CDR3 sequences, around 14% of which are singletons, and over 25% rests with the top ten. Sequenced: PBMCs. The source is a human donor in good health (CMV status not recorded). Some clones in this sample may be carry-over from other donors' samples.

The table lists this clonotype with a few counts. This chain connects TRBV7-9 to TRBJ1-1, with D hard to call. V was shortened by 0 bases and J by 10 bases, with 9 bases between the two germline ends. Looked up from germline, CDR1 is SEHNR and CDR2 is FQNEAQ (reference sequence). This CDR3 has 12 residues. CDR3 nucleotides: TGTGCCAGCAGCTTAGCACCACGAGGAGCTTTCTTT. Residues: CASSLAPRGAFF.

The table lists this clonotype with a few counts. V is TRBV2 and J is TRBJ2-5, with D tentatively TRBD1 (6 bases). V lost 8 bases and J 0 bases, leaving 16 bases between the germline ends. Germline CDR1 and CDR2: SNHLY and FYNNEI. The CDR3 is 15 amino acids. The DNA of the CDR3 is TGTGCCAGCGATAGGGGGAATTACCACCAAGAGACCCAGTACTTC. This codes for CASDRGNYHQETQYF.

This clonotype was counted ten times or more. The chain is built from TRBV20-1 and TRBJ2-3, with D unresolved. Germline CDR1 DFQATT, CDR2 SNEGSKA (reference sequence). There are 11 residues in the CDR3. Trimming pared 3 bases from V and 0 bases from J, leaving 1 base between. CDR3 protein: CSASSTDTQYF. Written as DNA, the CDR3 is TGCAGTGCTAGTAGCACAGATACGCAGTATTTT.

A few counts support this clonotype. V usage is TRBV18 and J usage is TRBJ2-7; perhaps TRBD2 as D (5 bases). The V and J ends lost 6 bases and 3 bases respectively, with 12 bases between them. CDR3 length equals 13 residues. CDR1 is KGHSH, CDR2 LQKENI, per germline. DNA for the CDR3: TGTGCCAGCTCGACGGACGGGATCTACGAGCAGTACTTC. This codes for CASSTDGIYEQYF.

This clonotype was observed many times. The chain has TRBV19 and TRBJ1-5; 12 positions match TRBD1. Germline-derived CDR1 and CDR2 are LNHDA and SQIVND (reference sequence). The junction had 13 bases not matched to a gene; V was cut back by 9 bases and J by 4 bases. The CDR3 is 17 residues long. The CDR3 DNA sequence: TGTGCCAGCTCCAGAGGGACAGGGGGCGCTTGGAATCAGCCCCAGCATTTT. This encodes CASSRGTGGAWNQPQHF.

In this sample, this clonotype turned up a few times. V gene TRBV29-1 combines with J gene TRBJ2-7, with D possibly TRBD2 on 5 matching bases. The germline V and J ends were trimmed by 3 bases and 2 bases, with 8 bases remaining between them. From germline, CDR1 is SQVTM and CDR2 ANQGSEA. The CDR3 contains 12 residues. The CDR3 protein is CSVESRAYEQYF. For the CDR3, the DNA is TGCAGCGTTGAGTCGCGGGCCTACGAGCAGTACTTC.

There are a few counts of this clonotype. The V call is TRBV11-2, the J call TRBJ1-4; tentative D call: TRBD1 (5 bases). In germline, CDR1 is SGHAT, CDR2 FQNNGV. Trimming pared 5 bases from V and 2 bases from J, leaving 24 bases between. The CDR3 is made up of 19 amino acids. The CDR3, as DNA: TGTGCCAGCAGCGTTCGTACGCGGGGGGAGAGCAGGACTAATGAAAAACTGTTTTTT. Its translation is CASSVRTRGESRTNEKLFF.

This clonotype has only a few counts. The chain links TRBV6-2 or TRBV6-3 to TRBJ2-1; D is possibly TRBD1 or TRBD2 (5 bases each). This CDR3 has 14 amino acids. The V end lost 4 bases, the J end lost 4 bases, and 11 bases lay between the germline ends. CDR1 MNHEY and CDR2 SVGEGT come from the germline V gene. This CDR3 is CASSFRDAYNEQFF. CDR3 coding DNA: TGTGCCAGCAGTTTCCGGGACGCTTACAATGAGCAGTTCTTC.

In this sample, this clonotype turned up many times. The rearrangement joins TRBV7-2 to TRBJ2-2, with 7 nucleotides matching TRBD2. Germline assignment: CDR1 SGHTA and CDR2 FQGNSA. The CDR3 sequence is 15 residues long. The trim removed 5 bases at V and 0 bases at J, leaving 3 bases unmatched. CDR3 sequence reads: CASSPAGANTGELFF. The CDR3 DNA reads as TGTGCCAGCAGCCCCGCGGGGGCGAACACCGGGGAGCTGTTTTTT.

This clonotype was seen only a few times. This chain uses TRBV12-3 or TRBV12-4 with TRBJ1-1, with D uncertain. The CDR3 has 13 amino acids. The V end was cut by 6 bases, the J end by 6 bases, with 14 bases between. In nucleotides, the CDR3 is TGTGCCAGCAGAGATTTGTTTATGTCTGAAGCTTTCTTT. This codes for CASRDLFMSEAFF.

This clonotype occurred a few times. This chain links TRBV7-8 with TRBJ2-7, with 12 bases identical to TRBD2. Germline CDR1 and CDR2: SGHVS and FQNEAQ. The CDR3 contains 14 residues. The V segment lost 5 bases and the J segment 3 bases; nucleotides outside the gene matches: 2. For the CDR3, the DNA is TGTGCCAGCAGCCGGACTAGCGGGAACTACGAGCAGTACTTC. This gives the protein CASSRTSGNYEQYF.

This clonotype was counted many times. Here the CDR3 reads CASSSRGQGIRMNTEAFF. The CDR3 DNA reads TGTGCCAGCAGCTCTAGAGGACAGGGGATCAGGATGAACACTGAAGCTTTCTTT. The V and J genes are TRBV7-9 and TRBJ1-1; 9 bases fit TRBD1. The length of the CDR3 is 18 residues. Germline CDR1 SEHNR, CDR2 FQNEAQ (reference sequence). The J segment lost 0 bases and the V segment lost 4 bases, leaving 12 bases of the junction unmatched.

V is TRBV28 and J is TRBJ2-1, with TRBD1 identical over 12 bases. CDR1 is MDHEN, CDR2 SYDVKM, per germline. CDR3 length equals 20 residues. With 5 bases clipped from V and 1 base from J, the junction kept 15 bases outside the gene matches. Here the CDR3 DNA reads TGTGCCAGCAGTCTCATTCTGGGACAGGGGGCTTCGGGATCCTACAATGAGCAGTTCTTC. This gives the protein CASSLILGQGASGSYNEQFF.

The sample holds one count of this clonotype. This chain connects TRBV7-9 to TRBJ2-7; D gene unclear. Germline CDR1 SEHNR, CDR2 FQNEAQ (reference sequence). Trimming left V 6 bases short and J 9 bases short, with 12 bases between. The length of the CDR3 is 11 residues. This chain's CDR3 is CASSNKAGQYF. The DNA for the CDR3 is TGTGCCAGCAGTAATAAGGCCGGGCAGTACTTC.

This clonotype has a handful of counts. This chain uses TRBV20-1 with TRBJ2-1; D perhaps matches TRBD1 (6 bases). The CDR3 consists of 15 residues. From germline, CDR1 is DFQATT and CDR2 SNEGSKA (reference sequence). Trimming left V 0 bases short and J 7 bases short, with 16 bases between. CDR3 nucleotide sequence: TGCAGTGCTAGAGATAGCAGGGGCGCGTGGAATGAGCAGTTCTTC. It is translated as CSARDSRGAWNEQFF.

This clonotype was recorded once. The chain combines TRBV20-1 with TRBJ1-3; no firm D call. Germline V gene data show CDR1 as DFQATT and CDR2 as SNEGSKA (reference sequence). Trimming took 6 bases from V and 0 from J, leaving 15 bases between them. This CDR3 is 15 amino acids long. CDR3 in amino acids: CSASDIRSSGNTIYF. The CDR3 DNA reads as TGCAGTGCCAGTGACATCCGTAGCTCTGGAAACACCATATATTTT.

A few counts support this clonotype. This CDR3 reads CSARDRTSGSKYF. For the CDR3, the DNA is TGCAGTGCTAGAGACAGGACTAGCGGGAGTAAGTACTTC. V is TRBV20-1 and J is TRBJ2-7, with 13 bases that match TRBD2. There are 13 residues in the CDR3. The germline V gene encodes CDR1 DFQATT and CDR2 SNEGSKA (reference sequence). Trimming removed 0 bases from V and 11 bases from J; junction bases left unmatched: 4.

There are many counts of this clonotype. The chain carries TRBV7-9 and TRBJ2-6; D remains unclear. The V gene's germline CDR1 is SEHNR and CDR2 FQNEAQ (reference sequence). With 4 bases removed from V and 4 bases from J, the gap between germline ends came to 14 bases. This CDR3 is built from 16 residues. The CDR3 DNA reads TGTGCCAGCAGCTCCCAGCGTGGGTTGGGGGCCAACGTCCTGACTTTC. This sequence encodes CASSSQRGLGANVLTF.

The chain couples TRBV20-1 to TRBJ2-5, with D possibly being TRBD1 (5 bases). Germline CDR1 and CDR2: DFQATT and SNEGSKA (reference sequence). This CDR3 region has 15 residues. Trimming took off 0 bases at V and 4 bases at J, with 15 bases between the two ends. The chain's CDR3 is CSARDRTPGSETQYF. The CDR3 DNA sequence: TGCAGTGCTAGAGATCGAACCCCAGGGTCAGAGACCCAGTACTTC.

This clonotype appeared a few times. This CDR3 reads CASSHADEQYF. In DNA form, the CDR3 reads TGTGCCAGCAGTCACGCCGACGAGCAGTACTTC. V is TRBV2 and J is TRBJ2-7; D gene ambiguous. CDR1 and CDR2 (germline): SNHLY, FYNNEI. Trimming took 5 bases from V and 5 from J, leaving 7 bases between them. This CDR3 contains 11 residues.

This clonotype was recorded many times. The chain combines TRBV7-2 with TRBJ1-4; D is ambiguous. V was clipped by 1 base and J by 3 bases, with 9 bases between them. Germline V lookup: CDR1 SGHTA, CDR2 FQGNSA. This CDR3 comprises 15 residues. The CDR3 DNA follows: TGTGCCAGCAGCTTAGGAGGGCAAGCTAATGAAAAACTGTTTTTT. It translates to CASSLGGQANEKLFF. Drawing the rest from reference TRBV7-2 and TRBJ1-4, the complete variable domain is GAGVSQSPSNKVTEKGKDVELRCDPISGHTALYWYRQSLGQGLEFLIYFQGNSAPDKSGLPSDRFSAERTGGSVSTLTIQRTQQEDSAVYLCASSLGGQANEKLFFGSGTQLSVL.

This clonotype was picked up a small number of times. The V gene is TRBV7-9, the J gene TRBJ2-1; 7 nucleotides match TRBD1. CDR1 is SEHNR, CDR2 FQNEAQ, per germline (reference sequence). The V gene end was trimmed by 3 bases and the J gene end by 4 bases; junction bases not matched to a gene: 3. The CDR3 sequence is 14 residues long. CDR3 nucleotide sequence: TGTGCCAGCAGCTTGACAGGGAAGTACAATGAGCAGTTCTTC. The encoded protein is CASSLTGKYNEQFF.

J is TRBJ2-2 and V is TRBV12-3 or TRBV12-4; TRBD1 agrees at 10 bases. V gave up 5 bases and J gave up 6 bases; unmatched junction bases: 12. The CDR3 extends over 17 amino acids. The DNA of the CDR3 is TGTGCCAGCAGTCACCGACCCGGGACAGGGGTAGCCGGGGAGCTGTTTTTT. Amino acid sequence: CASSHRPGTGVAGELFF.

The chain employs TRBV20-1 and TRBJ2-3; D unresolved. CDR1 and CDR2 from the germline V gene are DFQATT and SNEGSKA (reference sequence). The V and J ends lost 4 bases and 0 bases respectively, with 11 bases between them. The CDR3 is made up of 14 amino acids. The CDR3 reads CSAKWTVSTDTQYF. The CDR3 nucleotides are TGCAGTGCTAAGTGGACCGTGAGCACAGATACGCAGTATTTT.

This clonotype was recorded a few times. This chain joins TRBV6-2 or TRBV6-3 and TRBJ2-1; no firm D call. V lost 5 bases and J lost 5, with 13 bases in between. This CDR3 comprises 14 residues. Germline V gives CDR1 MNHEY, CDR2 SVGEGT. The chain's CDR3 is CASSKVGNNNEQFF. As DNA, the CDR3 is TGTGCCAGCAGTAAGGTCGGTAATAACAATGAGCAGTTCTTC.

The genes are TRBV24-1 and TRBJ2-3; TRBD1 agrees at 7 bases. The germline gives CDR1 KGHDR, CDR2 SFDVKD. CDR3 length: 13 amino acids. The ends lost 9 bases at V and 5 bases at J; junction bases unmatched: 7. The CDR3 loop reads CATGRDSLDTQYF. In nucleotides, the CDR3 is TGTGCCACCGGCCGGGACAGTTTAGATACGCAGTATTTT.

The chain uses TRBV2 and TRBJ1-5, with 9 nucleotides matching TRBD1. From germline, CDR1 is SNHLY and CDR2 FYNNEI. Trimming removed 6 bases from V and 4 bases from J; junction bases left unmatched: 13. The CDR3 contains 17 residues. The CDR3 bases are TGTGCCAGCAGCCCCGGGACAGGGATCTTAGGAAATCAGCCCCAGCATTTT. Its translation: CASSPGTGILGNQPQHF.

In this sample, this clonotype turned up many times. The CDR3 reads CASSVTSGSNNEQFF. The DNA for the CDR3 is TGTGCCAGCAGCGTGACTAGCGGGAGTAACAATGAGCAGTTCTTC. V usage is TRBV7-8 and J usage is TRBJ2-1; TRBD2 aligns across 12 bases. CDR1 is SGHVS and CDR2 is FQNEAQ in the germline V gene. Losses at the gene ends were 5 bases for V and 5 bases for J; bases not matched to a gene: 4. There are 15 residues in the CDR3.